The 23 T cell receptor beta chains reported below all come from one sample, sequenced in a study of T cells in Graves' hyperthyroidism and ophthalmopathy. What was amplified from RNA transcripts were TCR beta CDR3 regions. With the HTBI primer set, the TCR CDR3 went through a first round of RT-PCR. In TCRdb, the multiplex PCR reads were re-called with MiXCR into one record per CDR3 protein. The table shows hundreds of thousands of distinct CDR3 sequences, with 11% to 15% occurring only once. Sequenced material: blood. Receptors were obtained from a woman aged 25 to 45 with Graves' hyperthyroidism.

This clonotype was recorded many times. This rearrangement joins TRBV28 to TRBJ2-2; D may be TRBD2 (6 bases). The ends were cut back, 1 base at V and 6 bases at J, with 9 bases in the middle. CDR1 is MDHEN, CDR2 SYDVKM, per germline. This CDR3 is 14 amino acids long. The CDR3, as DNA: TGTGCCAGCAGTTTATCCCTAGCGCCCGGGGAGCTGTTTTTT. Protein sequence: CASSLSLAPGELFF.

This clonotype was recorded many times. V gene TRBV19 combines with J gene TRBJ1-1, with D hard to call. The CDR3 extends over 15 amino acids. V dropped 7 bases and J dropped 0 bases, with 15 bases sitting between them. Germline CDR1 is LNHDA and CDR2 is SQIVND (reference sequence). CDR3 protein: CASKDLTGVNTEAFF. In nucleotides, the CDR3 is TGTGCCAGTAAGGACCTGACTGGAGTGAACACTGAAGCTTTCTTT.

This clonotype has ten or more counts. The chain employs TRBV2 and TRBJ1-4; D might be TRBD1 (6 bases). Trimming shortened V by 6 bases and J by 4 bases, and 12 bases separated the two germline ends. CDR3 length equals 14 residues. Germline V gives CDR1 SNHLY, CDR2 FYNNEI. CDR3 bases: TGTGCCAGCAGCGGCAGGGGAGATAATGAAAAACTGTTTTTT. Translated, it gives CASSGRGDNEKLFF.

The CDR3 sequence is CASKRWGDSNQPQHF. The CDR3 DNA sequence: TGTGCCAGCAAAAGGTGGGGCGATAGCAATCAGCCCCAGCATTTT. The rearrangement links TRBV28 to TRBJ1-5; the D gene is possibly TRBD1 (5 bases). This CDR3 is built from 15 residues. The ends were cut back, 7 bases at V and 0 bases at J, with 13 bases in the middle. Germline lookup yields CDR1 MDHEN and CDR2 SYDVKM.

The chain is built from TRBV9 and TRBJ2-5; a weak D match, TRBD1 (6 bases). CDR1 and CDR2 (germline): SGDLS, YYNGEE. This CDR3 has 18 residues. The V end lost 0 bases, the J end lost 3 bases, and 21 bases lay between the germline ends. The CDR3, as DNA: TGTGCCAGCAGCGTAGAGGTGGGGGCGGCTCCAAAAAAAGAGACCCAGTACTTC. Its protein product is CASSVEVGAAPKKETQYF.

This clonotype was found a few times. The rearrangement links TRBV11-2 to TRBJ1-6; a possible D gene is TRBD1 (5 bases). The CDR3 is made up of 17 amino acids. CDR1 SGHAT and CDR2 FQNNGV come from the germline V gene. V shed 5 bases and J shed 9 bases, with 23 bases lying between them. The CDR3 is CASSLAVGRAGISPLHF. For the CDR3, the DNA is TGTGCCAGCAGCCTAGCCGTGGGCAGGGCTGGAATTTCACCCCTCCACTTT.

This clonotype was detected many times. The chain links TRBV28 to TRBJ2-3, with TRBD2 identical over 9 bases. The CDR3 contains 20 residues. Germline values: CDR1 MDHEN, CDR2 SYDVKM. V lost 4 bases to trimming and J lost 6 bases; unmatched junction nucleotides: 23. Here the CDR3 reads CASSSADHTSGYHDWDTQYF. DNA of the CDR3: TGTGCCAGCAGTTCCGCCGATCACACTAGCGGGTACCACGATTGGGATACGCAGTATTTT.

This clonotype was found many times. The chain combines TRBV2 with TRBJ2-1; 12 nucleotides line up with TRBD2. CDR1 and CDR2 (germline): SNHLY, FYNNEI. The junction had 10 bases not matched to a gene; V was cut back by 10 bases and J by 9 bases. CDR3 length equals 14 residues. The CDR3 sequence is CATQLAGGNSEQFF. The CDR3 DNA follows: TGTGCCACCCAACTAGCGGGAGGTAACAGTGAGCAGTTCTTC.

DNA of the CDR3: TGTGCCACCAGTGATTGGACTAGCGCGCCAGATACGCAGTATTTT. Translating it yields CATSDWTSAPDTQYF. This chain joins TRBV24-1 and TRBJ2-3, with 9 bases identical to TRBD2. Germline assignment: CDR1 KGHDR and CDR2 SFDVKD. CDR3 size: 15 residues. V lost 2 bases, J lost 4 bases, and 3 bases stayed unmatched.

This clonotype appeared many times. The V gene is TRBV5-1, the J gene TRBJ1-1; perhaps TRBD1 as D (6 bases). This CDR3 contains 15 residues. V was clipped by 4 bases and J by 7 bases, with 20 bases between them. The V gene's germline CDR1 is SGHRS and CDR2 YFSETQ. Written as DNA, the CDR3 is TGCGCCAGCAGCCTAACCCCCGGGGGGCAAGGTGAAGCTTTCTTT. Translating gives CASSLTPGGQGEAFF.

This clonotype was found many times. The rearrangement links TRBV29-1 to TRBJ2-7, with D hard to call. The CDR3 spans 13 residues. Trimming left V 6 bases short and J 5 bases short, with 17 bases between. Germline values: CDR1 SQVTM, CDR2 ANQGSEA. CDR3 sequence: CSVSLAEYHEQYF. Here the CDR3 DNA reads TGCAGCGTGAGTTTGGCGGAGTACCACGAGCAGTACTTC.

This clonotype was picked up many times. The chain uses TRBV28 and TRBJ2-7; 8 nucleotides match TRBD1. J gave up 2 bases and V 10 bases, and 7 bases lay outside the gene matches. The CDR3 contains 13 residues. Per germline, CDR1 MDHEN and CDR2 SYDVKM. The CDR3 bases are TGTGCCACTACCTGGGGACAGGCCTACGAGCAGTACTTC. It codes for CATTWGQAYEQYF. The entire variable domain, with the rest obtained from reference TRBV28 and TRBJ2-7, is as follows: DVKVTQSSRYLVKRTGEKVFLECVQDMDHENMFWYRQDPGLGLRLIYFSYDVKMKEKGDIPEGYSVSREKKERFSLILESASTNQTSMYLCATTWGQAYEQYFGPGTRLTVT.

This clonotype came up a few times. The rearrangement uses TRBV5-6 and TRBJ1-5; 10 bases align to TRBD1. Per the germline V gene, CDR1 is SGHDT and CDR2 is YYEEEE. V shed 4 bases and J 7 bases; nucleotides not matched to a gene: 5. The CDR3 runs 14 residues. CDR3 DNA sequence: TGTGCCAGCAGCCTAAGGGACAGGGGCCAGCCCCAGCATTTT. It encodes CASSLRDRGQPQHF. Using reference TRBV5-6 and TRBJ1-5 for the parts outside the CDR3, the full variable domain is DAGVTQSPTHLIKTRGQQVTLRCSPKSGHDTVSWYQQALGQGPQFIFQYYEEEERQRGNFPDRFSGHQFPNYSSELNVNALLLGDSALYLCASSLRDRGQPQHFGDGTRLSIL.

This clonotype has more than one count but fewer than ten. The rearrangement joins TRBV7-2 to TRBJ2-2, with D maybe TRBD2 (6 bases). The V gene's germline CDR1 is SGHTA and CDR2 FQGNSA. The V end was cut by 5 bases, the J end by 7 bases, with 14 bases between. The CDR3 loop spans 14 amino acids. CDR3 bases: TGTGCCAGCAGCGCACAACTAGCCGGCGGGGAGCTGTTTTTT. Translated: CASSAQLAGGELFF.

In its sample, this clonotype was seen a few times. This CDR3 is CASTGARGLYEPLHF. The CDR3 region has the DNA TGTGCCAGCACGGGCGCGAGGGGCCTCTATGAACCCCTCCACTTT. V gene TRBV6-1 combines with J gene TRBJ1-6; D might be TRBD1 (5 bases). Germline assignment: CDR1 MNHNS and CDR2 SASEGT. V lost 7 bases and J lost 12, with 22 bases in between. There are 15 residues in the CDR3.

This clonotype was seen many times. J is TRBJ2-2 and V is TRBV7-8; 10 nucleotides line up with TRBD2. The CDR3 has 16 amino acids. V lost 7 bases to trimming and J lost 6 bases; unmatched junction nucleotides: 11. Germline V lookup: CDR1 SGHVS, CDR2 FQNEAQ. DNA for the CDR3: TGTGCCAGCACAACCACTAGCGGGATCAAATCCGGGGAGCTGTTTTTT. Translation gives CASTTTSGIKSGELFF. The variable domain in full, with the rest retrieved from reference TRBV7-8 and TRBJ2-2, is GAGVSQSPRYKVAKRGQDVALRCDPISGHVSLFWYQQALGQGPEFLTYFQNEAQLDKSGLPSDRFFAERPEGSVSTLKIQRTQQEDSAVYLCASTTTSGIKSGELFFGEGSRLTVL.

This clonotype was seen repeatedly, ten times or more. V usage is TRBV11-2 and J usage is TRBJ1-2; 8 bases are shared with TRBD1. CDR1 SGHAT and CDR2 FQNNGV come from the germline V gene. V trimming: 4 bases; J trimming: 3 bases; junction bases outside the gene matches: 4. The CDR3 sequence is 14 residues long. This chain's CDR3 is CASSYGQGHYGYTF. CDR3 nucleotide sequence: TGTGCCAGCAGCTATGGACAGGGCCACTATGGCTACACCTTC. Full variable domain (remainder filled in from reference TRBV11-2 and TRBJ1-2): EAGVAQSPRYKIIEKRQSVAFWCNPISGHATLYWYQQILGQGPKLLIQFQNNGVVDDSQLPKDRFSAERLKGVDSTLKIQPAKLEDSAVYLCASSYGQGHYGYTFGSGTRLTVV.

This clonotype was seen ten or more times. V usage is TRBV2 and J usage is TRBJ2-5; TRBD1 matches at 9 bases. The germline gives CDR1 SNHLY, CDR2 FYNNEI. CDR3 size: 13 residues. With V trimmed by 7 bases and J by 4 bases, 4 bases remained unmatched. The CDR3 coding sequence is TGTGCCAGCATTCGGGGACAGGGAGAGACCCAGTACTTC. Translation gives CASIRGQGETQYF. The whole variable domain, remainder taken from reference TRBV2 and TRBJ2-5, is EPEVTQTPSHQVTQMGQEVILRCVPISNHLYFYWYRQILGQKVEFLVSFYNNEISEKSEIFDDQFSVERPDGSNFTLKIRSTKLEDSAMYFCASIRGQGETQYFGPGTRLLVL.

In its sample, this clonotype was seen a few times. The gene calls are TRBV19 and TRBJ1-4; TRBD1 matches at 7 bases. This CDR3 is built from 16 residues. V shed 4 bases and J 0 bases; nucleotides not matched to a gene: 5. Per germline, CDR1 LNHDA and CDR2 SQIVND (reference sequence). The CDR3 DNA reads TGTGCCAGTAGTAACTACGGGACAGCAACTAATGAAAAACTGTTTTTT. Its translation is CASSNYGTATNEKLFF.

This clonotype has ten or more counts. The chain uses TRBV29-1 and TRBJ2-2, with 8 positions matching TRBD2. Per germline, CDR1 SQVTM and CDR2 ANQGSEA. The V segment lost 3 bases and the J segment 8 bases; nucleotides outside the gene matches: 11. This CDR3 comprises 15 residues. The CDR3 sequence is CSVDLSGSPGGELFF. The DNA for the CDR3 is TGCAGCGTTGATTTGAGCGGGAGCCCTGGAGGGGAGCTGTTTTTT.

In its sample, this clonotype was seen a few times. The V and J genes are TRBV5-1 and TRBJ2-7, with D uncertain. The CDR3 extends over 14 amino acids. Germline V lookup: CDR1 SGHRS, CDR2 YFSETQ. Trimming shortened V by 3 bases and J by 4 bases, and 14 bases separated the two germline ends. CDR3 nucleotides: TGCGCCAGCAGCTCGGTAGTTTCTAGTTACGAGCAGTACTTC. It yields the protein CASSSVVSSYEQYF.

In its sample, this clonotype was seen a few times. This chain joins TRBV30 and TRBJ2-1, with 9 positions matching TRBD1. The CDR3 length is 12 residues. Germline V gene lookup returns CDR1 GTSNPN and CDR2 SVGIG (reference sequence). CDR3 sequence: CPGTGYDNEQFF. For the CDR3, the DNA is TGTCCCGGGACAGGGTACGACAATGAGCAGTTCTTC. The complete variable domain, with remaining parts taken from reference TRBV30 and TRBJ2-1, reads SQTIHQWPATLVQPVGSPLSLECTVEGTSNPNLYWYRQAAGRGLQLLFYSVGIGQISSEVPQNLSASRPQDRQFILSSKKLLLSDSGFYLCPGTGYDNEQFFGPGTRLTVL.

Concerning this clonotype: Since a much larger clone is just one base distant, this may be a read error. This chain joins TRBV7-9 and TRBJ2-5, with TRBD2 identical over 9 bases. Germline V gives CDR1 SEHNR, CDR2 FQNEAQ (reference sequence). The CDR3 spans 17 residues. In nucleotides, the CDR3 is TGTGCCAGCAGCAAAACCCTGGGGCTAGCGGGACAAGAGGCCCAGTACTTC. Translating it yields CASSKTLGLAGQEAQYF.